This TCR beta chain was observed in a study of T cells in Graves' hyperthyroidism and ophthalmopathy (dated by TCRdb to about 2019). Turning to the overall study: Peripheral blood samples were taken at the time of initial diagnosis, prior to any treatment. After sampling, hyperthyroidism patients received methimazole starting at 30 mg daily, and ophthalmopathy patients received high-dose intravenous methylprednisolone. Thyroid tissue and blood T-cell repertoires from several Graves' hyperthyroidism patients were also compared in the study. The paper describes TCR Vbeta CDR3 sequencing of fewer than 150 peripheral blood samples, made up of some 42 ophthalmopathy patients, roughly 75 hyperthyroidism patients and 17 progressor patients. An independent validation cohort of around 19 hyperthyroidism patients and some 15 patients who later progressed to ophthalmopathy tested prospective prediction of ophthalmopathy. To identify TCR V-J signatures that set the groups apart, the researchers used a discovery cohort of 100 or so patients, made up of 40 to 45 with Graves' ophthalmopathy and some 60 with stable Graves' hyperthyroidism. The 85 to 100 discovery patients were randomly split 7:3 into training and test sets.

General conclusions and limits of the study: No statistical method was used to set the sample size in advance, and investigators knew the group allocation. In validation, progression to ophthalmopathy was predicted by the model with 70.59% sensitivity and 72.22% specificity, a median of roughly 6.4 months before onset. Blood samples also contained most of the expanded thyroid clonotypes (frequency above 0.001), which suggests that blood repertoires may reflect thyroid immune responses. A 13 V-J signature model separated ophthalmopathy from stable hyperthyroidism, with about 88% sensitivity and roughly 84% specificity in cross-validation and 80%/75% in testing.

In its sample, this clonotype was seen many times. Which antigen it targets is not known. There are no base qualities to consult, and no much larger clone falls within one base. Looking up the germline V gene (reference sequence) yields CDR1 MNHEY and CDR2 SMNVEV. The CDR3 sequence holds 17 residues, the cysteine and phenylalanine included. The DNA shown is the 51-base CDR3, in frame from base 1. V loses 5 bases at its end and J loses 3 bases; junction bases beyond the gene matches: 14. Ophthalmopathy patients had moderately to severely active disease, Clinical Activity Score of at least 3, NOSPECS grade of at least 4, and duration under 3 months. Any patient with an uncontrolled infection, another autoimmune disease, pregnancy or lactation was excluded. Diagnoses were established on the basis of clinical symptoms, serum thyroxine and TRAb, thyroid ultrasound, and orbital computed tomography. PBMCs were isolated from 10 ml of fresh peripheral blood by Ficoll-Paque density gradient centrifugation. Total RNA was extracted using Trizol reagent, and RNA quality was assessed on an Agilent 2100 Bioanalyzer.

Amplification of TCR beta CDR3 regions was carried out from RNA transcripts. A first-round RT-PCR of the TCR CDR3 used the HTBI primer set with the Qiagen OneStep RT-PCR kit. A second multiplex PCR round built the libraries, followed by size selection and purification. Sequencing of the libraries was done on an Illumina HiSeq2000 using paired-end 100 bp reads. Per the authors' processing: SOAPnuke was used to process the raw data, with reads discarded if the reads contained adapters or uncalled bases, had a mean Phred below 15, or lacked an exact constant-primer or identifier match. High-quality paired reads were merged using COPE v1.2.5, and each unique nucleotide sequence was defined as a clonotype. Clonotypes were aligned to IMGT TRBV, TRBD and TRBJ reference segments using MiTCR v1.1. Analysis was restricted to V-J combinations with a frequency above 0.0001, which covered roughly 99% of repertoires. The TCS score was defined as the ratio of F50 (clonal expansion) to E x V (chaos), calculated using BLOSUM62-based TCRdist between CDR3 peptides within each V-J. Welch's t-statistics and random forest reduced several hundred V-J features to about 13, which were used in a naive Bayes classifier (R e1071). Through fastp at Q25 and MiXCR, TCRdb rebuilt clones from the public reads, retaining in-frame beta chains. When rows share a CDR3 protein, they turn into one entry using the most common DNA and genes. The V and J calls follow TCRdb's processing rather than the paper's. Across this sample there are 550,000 to 600,000 distinct CDR3 sequences, with approximately 15% seen only once. Together, the top ten hold approximately 6.4% of the sample.

This receptor was obtained from a woman under 30 with Graves' ophthalmopathy. Rearrangement joined TRBV27 to TRBJ2-3, with TRBD2 identical over 7 junction bases. The sequenced material came from blood. In nucleotides, the sequence is TGTGCCAGCAGTCCGCCACCCATAGCGGGCTTAACAGATACGCAGTATTTT. Its translation is CASSPPPIAGLTDTQYF.